A selection of T cell receptor beta chains follows, all from one sample in a study of blood T cell repertoires in COVID-19. Data came from immunoSEQ multiplex PCR; TCRdb stores just in-frame clones and leaves some out. The table has 200,000 to 250,000 clones, around 83% seen once; the top ten hold around 8%. Sequenced sample: peripheral blood. The receptor set was obtained from a woman aged 80 or over with COVID-19, enrolled during active disease. The CDR3 runs from the conserved cysteine through the conserved F or W. A D gene is named only where the DNA matches it firmly. Some rows mark clone size as missing; the rest say once, few, many or name a class of expanded clone.

d_call j_call clone_size v_call cdr3_nt cdr3_aa
TRBD2 TRBJ2-5 . TRBV9 TGTGCCAGCAGCGTAGGCGGGAGGGAGGGGGAGACCCAGTACTTC CASSVGGREGETQYF
TRBD2 TRBJ2-1 few TRBV5-1 TGCGCCAGCAGCTTGGCCGGCGGGAGGAATTACAATGAGCAGTTCTTC CASSLAGGRNYNEQFF
TRBD1 TRBJ1-2 once TRBV2 TGTGCCAGCATTCCGGACAGGGGAGATCTGTATGGCTACACCTTC CASIPDRGDLYGYTF
. TRBJ2-5 . TRBV3-1/TRBV3-2 TGTGCCAGCGGCGTTTTGGGGCTGGCCCAGTACTTC CASGVLGLAQYF
. TRBJ1-6 . TRBV9 TGTGCCAGCAGCGTAGGTCCGGGGATACTTTCACCCCTCCACTTT CASSVGPGILSPLHF
. TRBJ2-2 . TRBV5-5 TGTGCCAGCAGCTTGGCCAGGGTATGGGGCACCGGGGAGCTGTTTTTT CASSLARVWGTGELFF
TRBD1 TRBJ1-3 . TRBV28 TGTGCCAGCAGTTTCCCCGGACAGGGCTCTGGAAACACCATATATTTT CASSFPGQGSGNTIYF
TRBD1 TRBJ2-7 . TRBV5-1 TGCGCCAGCGGCAGTAATCCTGTGGGGACAGGGGACCGCTCCAAGCAGTACTTC CASGSNPVGTGDRSKQYF
. TRBJ1-5 . TRBV18 TGTGCCAGCTCACCCGGTCCTGGTTTGCCCCAGCATTTT CASSPGPGLPQHF
. TRBJ1-1 . TRBV19 TGTGCCAGTAGTATTACAGGGACCCTCGGGGCCATGAACACTGAAGCTTTCTTT CASSITGTLGAMNTEAFF
TRBD1 TRBJ2-7 . TRBV20-1 TGCAGTGCTAGTGAGGGGGCAAGGTACGAGCAGTACTTC CSASEGARYEQYF
TRBD2 TRBJ2-7 . TRBV5-1 TGCGCCAGCAGCCCCCTAGCGGGGGGCTACGAGCAGTACTTC CASSPLAGGYEQYF
. TRBJ2-1 . TRBV29-1 TGCAGCGTTTCTCAATACAGGGAGATGAATGAGCAGTTCTTC CSVSQYREMNEQFF
. TRBJ2-2 once TRBV3-1/TRBV3-2 TGTGCCAGCAGCCAAATCCTACTAAACACCGGGGAGCTGTTTTTT CASSQILLNTGELFF
TRBD2 TRBJ2-5 . TRBV30 TGTGCCTGGAGTAGCGGGAGAACGGAGACCCAGTACTTC CAWSSGRTETQYF
. TRBJ2-2 . TRBV5-1 TGCGCCAGCAGCTTGGCTATCACCGGGGAGCTGTTTTTT CASSLAITGELFF
. TRBJ2-3 . TRBV6-6 TGTGCCAGCGCACGTCGGGAGTCTGGCCCCACAGATACGCAGTATTTT CASARRESGPTDTQYF
. TRBJ1-5 . TRBV2 TGTGCCAGCAGTGAAGTTCTACTTACGTCCCGGAATCAGCCCCAGCATTTT CASSEVLLTSRNQPQHF
TRBD1 TRBJ1-2 . TRBV7-2 TGTGCCAGCAGCCCGTTAACTGGGACAGTCTATGGCTACACCTTC CASSPLTGTVYGYTF
. TRBJ1-2 . TRBV28 TGTGCCAGCAGTTCCACGTCCAAGAGCACTAACTATGGCTACACCTTC CASSSTSKSTNYGYTF
TRBD2 TRBJ2-5 . TRBV11-3 TGTGCCAGCAGCTCACACGGGACTAGCGGCCAAGAGACCCAGTACTTC CASSSHGTSGQETQYF
TRBD1 TRBJ2-1 . TRBV5-1 TGCGCCAGCAGCACAAGGACAGGGGGGACCAATGAGCAGTTCTTC CASSTRTGGTNEQFF
TRBD2 TRBJ2-6 . TRBV7-2 TGTGCCAGCAGTTCTAGCGGGGGGATTGGGGCCAACGTCCTGACTTTC CASSSSGGIGANVLTF
TRBD1 TRBJ1-2 . TRBV4-1 TGCGCCAGCAGCCAGAACAGGGGTTATGGCTACACCTTC CASSQNRGYGYTF
TRBD1 TRBJ1-5 . TRBV27 TGTGCCAGCAGTTTAGACAGGGGAGGTCGGCCCCAGCATTTT CASSLDRGGRPQHF
TRBD1 TRBJ1-3 few TRBV9 TGTGCCAGCAGCTACGGACAGGGGAATGGAAACACCATATATTTT CASSYGQGNGNTIYF
TRBD2 TRBJ2-5 . TRBV16 TGTGCCAGCAGCCAATTTCGAGCGGGGGAAGAGACCCAGTACTTC CASSQFRAGEETQYF
. TRBJ1-6 . TRBV11-2 TGTGCCAGCAGCTTAACAGGGCTCGTTGGAAATTCACCCCTCCACTTT CASSLTGLVGNSPLHF
. TRBJ1-3 . TRBV6-1 TGTGCCAGCAGTCAGCCTGGCGCGGTGGGCACCATATATTTT CASSQPGAVGTIYF
. TRBJ1-1 . TRBV7-2 TGTGCCAGCAGCTTAGCCACTTACCCGAGAACTGAAGCTTTCTTT CASSLATYPRTEAFF
TRBD1 TRBJ1-2 . TRBV15 TGTGCCACCAGCAGAGATACAGGGGAAGGCTACACCTTC CATSRDTGEGYTF
TRBD1 TRBJ2-2 . TRBV4-2 TGTGCCAGCAGTCTCGAGGGGGCGCGAACCGGGGAGCTGTTTTTT CASSLEGARTGELFF
. TRBJ2-3 . TRBV2 TGTGCCAGCAGTGTGAACTTGATCCGCACAGATACGCAGTATTTT CASSVNLIRTDTQYF
. TRBJ1-4 once TRBV6-6 TGTGCCAGCGAGAGAAGCGATGGAAAACTGTTTTTT CASERSDGKLFF
TRBD1 TRBJ1-5 . TRBV7-2 TGTGCCAGCAGCCCTGGGGGACAGGGGACCCAGCCCCAGCATTTT CASSPGGQGTQPQHF
TRBD1 TRBJ1-1 . TRBV7-9 TGTGCCAGCAGCTTACCGGGACAGGGGGCAGGTGGTGAAGCTTTCTTT CASSLPGQGAGGEAFF
TRBD1 TRBJ1-5 . TRBV28 TGTGCCAGCAGCAAATCGGGACAGGGGGTGTTTCAGCCCCAGCATTTT CASSKSGQGVFQPQHF
. TRBJ2-1 . TRBV6-2/TRBV6-3 TGTGCCAGCAGTTACTCGAACCTGGAGTACAATGAGCAGTTCTTC CASSYSNLEYNEQFF
. TRBJ2-5 . TRBV2 TGTGCCAGCAGAGGGGGGGCTCAAGAGACCCAGTACTTC CASRGGAQETQYF
TRBD2 TRBJ2-7 . TRBV7-2 TGTGCCAGCAGCTCTGTCGGGGCTAGCGGCAGCTACGAGCAGTACTTC CASSSVGASGSYEQYF
. TRBJ2-5 . TRBV9 TGTGCCAGCAGCGTAGGTCTACAGGGCCGGGAGACCCAGTACTTC CASSVGLQGRETQYF
. TRBJ2-4 . TRBV5-1 TGCGCCAGCAGGGACACCGCCAAAAACATTCAGTACTTC CASRDTAKNIQYF
TRBD1 TRBJ1-5 . TRBV5-8 TGTGCCAGCAGCCTCCGGCCAGCGACAGGGGTTCAGCCCCAGCATTTT CASSLRPATGVQPQHF
. TRBJ1-1 once TRBV10-3 TGTGCCATCAGCCGTTTGGACACCGGTCAGACTGAAGCTTTCTTT CAISRLDTGQTEAFF
TRBD1 TRBJ1-1 once TRBV7-9 TGTGCCAGCAGCTTGCTATGGACAGGGGCGTTGAACACTGAAGCTTTCTTT CASSLLWTGALNTEAFF
TRBD1 TRBJ1-1 . TRBV6-6 TGTGCCAGCAGTTACAGGACAGGGATCCCTTTCTTT CASSYRTGIPFF
TRBD1 TRBJ1-2 . TRBV5-5 TGTGCCAGCAGCCCCGGACAGGGCTATGGCTACACCTTC CASSPGQGYGYTF
. TRBJ1-2 . TRBV19 TGTGCCAGTAGTATAGATAGTCGGGGCTATGGCTACACCTTC CASSIDSRGYGYTF
. TRBJ1-3 . TRBV4-3 TGCGCCAGCAGCAACGGGATACACCCAGGCGACACCATATATTTT CASSNGIHPGDTIYF
. TRBJ1-5 few TRBV19 TGTGCCAGTAGTATGGGCAGGGGCTACAATCAGCCCCAGCATTTT CASSMGRGYNQPQHF
TRBD1 TRBJ1-5 . TRBV19 TGTGCCAGTACCAGGACAGGCAACCATAATAGCAATCAGCCCCAGCATTTT CASTRTGNHNSNQPQHF
. TRBJ1-6 . TRBV19 TGTGCCAGTAGGGGGTTGACAGCCTATAATTCACCCCTCCACTTT CASRGLTAYNSPLHF
TRBD1 TRBJ1-4 . TRBV5-1 TGCGCCAGCCAGGGGGGTCCCAATGAAAAACTGTTTTTT CASQGGPNEKLFF